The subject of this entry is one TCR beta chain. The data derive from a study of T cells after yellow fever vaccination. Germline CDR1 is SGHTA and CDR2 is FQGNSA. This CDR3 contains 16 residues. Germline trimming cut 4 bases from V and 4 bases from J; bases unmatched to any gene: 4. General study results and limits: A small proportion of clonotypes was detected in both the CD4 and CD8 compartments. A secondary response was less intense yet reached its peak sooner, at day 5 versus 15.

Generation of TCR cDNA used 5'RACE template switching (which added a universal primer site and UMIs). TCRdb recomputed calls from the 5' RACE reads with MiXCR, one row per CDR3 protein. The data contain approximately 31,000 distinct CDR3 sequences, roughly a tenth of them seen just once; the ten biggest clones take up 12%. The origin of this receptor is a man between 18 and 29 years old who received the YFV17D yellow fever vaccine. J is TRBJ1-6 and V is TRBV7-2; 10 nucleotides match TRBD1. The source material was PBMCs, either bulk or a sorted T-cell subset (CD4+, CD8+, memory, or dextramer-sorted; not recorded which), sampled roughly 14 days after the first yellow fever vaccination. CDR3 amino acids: CASSSQGQGYNSPLHF. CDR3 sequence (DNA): TGTGCCAGCAGCTCCCAGGGACAGGGGTATAATTCACCCCTCCACTTT.